This T cell receptor (beta chain) emerged from a study of chemoradiotherapy in HPV16-positive cancers. Study-level results: In HPV16-positive patients, HPV-responsive T-cell expansion tracked better recurrence-free survival.

Germline CDR1 reads MNHNS; CDR2 reads SASEGT. V lost 0 bases and J lost 5, with 16 bases in between. CDR3 length: 16 amino acids. Assay used: immunoSEQ multiplex PCR; TCRdb lists only in-frame clones, some missing. Of some 980 clones listed, about 93% were seen once; the top ten hold 4% to 5%. This clone was recorded once. Its target is unknown. Samples were taken several times over chemoradiotherapy. The sequenced sample was tumor tissue, obtained from a patient who underwent chemoradiotherapy. The TCR was taken from a human donor with HPV-associated anogenital cancer. This chain connects TRBV6-1 to TRBJ1-2; D may be TRBD1 (5 bases). CDR3 residues: CASSEALQGAGYGYTF. In DNA form, the CDR3 reads TGTGCCAGCAGTGAAGCGCTTCAAGGGGCGGGATATGGCTACACCTTC.